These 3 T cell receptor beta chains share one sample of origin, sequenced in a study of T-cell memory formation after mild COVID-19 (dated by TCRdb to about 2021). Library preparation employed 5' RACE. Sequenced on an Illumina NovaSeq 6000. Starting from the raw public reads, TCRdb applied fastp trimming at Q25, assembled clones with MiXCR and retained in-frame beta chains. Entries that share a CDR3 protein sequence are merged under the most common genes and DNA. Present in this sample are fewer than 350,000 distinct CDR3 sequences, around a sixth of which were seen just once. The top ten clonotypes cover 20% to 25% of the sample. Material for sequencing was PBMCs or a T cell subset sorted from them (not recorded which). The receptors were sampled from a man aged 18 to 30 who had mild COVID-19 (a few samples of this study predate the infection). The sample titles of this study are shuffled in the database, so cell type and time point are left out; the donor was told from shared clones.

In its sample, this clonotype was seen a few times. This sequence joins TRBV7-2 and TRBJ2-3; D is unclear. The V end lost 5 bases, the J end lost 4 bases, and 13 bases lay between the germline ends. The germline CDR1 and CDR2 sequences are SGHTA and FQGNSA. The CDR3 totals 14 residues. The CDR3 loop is CASSASRIADTQYF. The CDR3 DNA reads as TGTGCCAGCAGCGCCTCTAGGATCGCAGATACGCAGTATTTT.

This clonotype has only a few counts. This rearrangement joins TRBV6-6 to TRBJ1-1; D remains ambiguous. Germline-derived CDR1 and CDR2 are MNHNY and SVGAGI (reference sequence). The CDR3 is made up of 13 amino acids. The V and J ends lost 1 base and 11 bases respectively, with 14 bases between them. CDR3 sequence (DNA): TGTGCCAGCAGTTACTTTGGGGATCGAGACGCTTTCTTT. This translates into CASSYFGDRDAFF.

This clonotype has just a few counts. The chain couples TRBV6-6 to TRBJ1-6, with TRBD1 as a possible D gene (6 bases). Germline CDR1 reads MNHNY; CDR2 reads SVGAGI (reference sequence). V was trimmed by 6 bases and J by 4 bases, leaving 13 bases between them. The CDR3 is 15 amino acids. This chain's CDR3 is CASSPGGGYNSPLHF. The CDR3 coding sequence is TGTGCCAGCAGCCCGGGAGGGGGGTATAATTCACCCCTCCACTTT.